These 3 T cell receptor beta chains share one sample of origin, sequenced in a study of T cells in Graves' hyperthyroidism and ophthalmopathy. Amplification of TCR beta CDR3 regions used RNA as the template. First-round RT-PCR of the TCR CDR3 relied on the HTBI primer set. One entry per CDR3 protein results from TCRdb running MiXCR on the multiplex PCR reads. The profile shows a few hundred thousand distinct CDR3 sequences, approximately 14% of them singletons. The sample taken for sequencing was blood. Every receptor here comes from a woman in her fifties or sixties with Graves' ophthalmopathy.

This clonotype was counted at least ten times. The chain has TRBV9 and TRBJ2-7, with 16 bases lining up with TRBD2. After removal of 1 base from V and 5 bases from J, the junction contained 3 bases not matched to a gene. This CDR3 contains 16 residues. Germline values: CDR1 SGDLS, CDR2 YYNGEE. In DNA, the CDR3 is TGTGCCAGCAGCGTAACCGGGACTAGCGGGAGGGACGAGCAGTACTTC. The encoded protein is CASSVTGTSGRDEQYF. Looking up the rest from reference TRBV9 and TRBJ2-7 gives the full variable domain: DSGVTQTPKHLITATGQRVTLRCSPRSGDLSVYWYQQSLDQGLQFLIQYYNGEERAKGNILERFSAQQFPDLHSELNLSSLELGDSALYFCASSVTGTSGRDEQYFGPGTRLTVT.

This clonotype was observed at least ten times. J is TRBJ2-2 and V is TRBV28, with D hard to call. Germline V gene data show CDR1 as MDHEN and CDR2 as SYDVKM. The CDR3 contains 13 residues. The germline V and J ends were trimmed by 5 bases and 6 bases, with 10 bases remaining between them. CDR3 residues: CASSPREAGELFF. CDR3 sequence (DNA): TGTGCCAGCAGTCCCCGTGAGGCCGGGGAGCTGTTTTTT.

On this clonotype: At one end, the junction sequence differs from germline, possibly due to a read error. The rearrangement links TRBV7-2 to TRBJ2-7; no firm D call. This CDR3 spans 15 amino acids. Germline CDR1 SGHTA, CDR2 FQGNSA. This chain's CDR3 is CASRGPAAISYGQYF. The CDR3 coding sequence is TGTGCCAGCAGGGGCCCGGCGGCAATATCCTACGGGCAGTACTTC.